This T cell receptor (beta chain) was obtained from a study of shared clonotypes between healthy human individuals (TCRdb year 2020). Broadly, across the study: The cohort comprised a couple of women and a few men aged 18 to 49 years. Blood TCR repertoires of roughly five healthy adults were deeply sequenced to estimate repertoire size and the extent of clonotype sharing between individuals. Leukapheresis yielded between about 0.94 and 9 billion PBMCs per donor. For each donor, CD4 naive and CD4 memory were each given three plates, CD8 naive was given two plates, and CD8 memory was given one plate. To increase sequencing depth and limit assay-specific biases, TCR repertoire library preparation and sequencing were carried out by different laboratories using diverse techniques.

Using the deep immunoSEQ assay, TCR CDR3 regions were amplified from genomic DNA by multiplex PCR. Extracted genomic DNA from each cell subset was distributed evenly across all wells of several immunoSEQ 96-well plates, and each plate was treated as a replicate. For sorted subsets, each replicate PCR was loaded with about 200 ng genomic DNA, equivalent to approximately 33,000 T cell genomes. Purified libraries were quantified with a Qubit 3.0 fluorometer, sized on a Bioanalyzer 2100, and re-quantified with the KAPA Library Quantification kit. Every immunoSEQ 96-well plate was sequenced on a separate single-read 150-cycle Illumina NextSeq 550 flow cell. Concerning the study's data processing: Because only junctional sequences without quality scores were contained in the immunoSEQ output, filtering matching that applied to full-length reads could not be performed. Sequences were annotated with PyIR, a Python wrapper for IgBLAST v1.9, and V/J genes and CDR3 were assigned using IMGT germline references. Any read was removed if the V/J assignment was weak (E-value above 1e-6), the CDR3 was missing, or the read contained stop codons, out-of-frame junctions, or ambiguous translated residues. A V3J clonotype was defined by an identical inferred V gene, J gene, and CDR3 amino acid sequence. The percentage overlap between two repertoires was calculated by dividing the number of shared unique clonotypes by the size of the smaller repertoire. Three approaches were used to assess repertoire richness: RTK rarefaction, the Chao1 estimator, and Recon v2.1 estimates of unobserved clonotypes. Generation probabilities for all TCRbeta clonotypes obtained by the gDNA method from a handful of donors were computed using OLGA. TCRdb provides this immuneACCESS table in a form limited to in-frame rearrangements. Some clones are lacking; in checked studies, under half of them reflect an unresolved V gene, and why the rest are absent is not known. The V and J calls and clone size come from that table; D and trimming were worked out from the DNA. The sample profile shows a few hundred thousand clones; over 60% of them were found once. The top ten hold roughly 10% of the sample.

Healthy HIV-negative adults with no recently reported acute infections or vaccinations were included as donors. Only Caucasian adults living in Nashville, Tennessee, USA were represented among the donors. CD4+ T cells were enriched by magnetic negative selection, after which naive cells were positively selected on CD45RA and the negative fraction was taken as the memory subset. After blood collection by leukapheresis, PBMCs were isolated using Ficoll-Histopaque density gradient centrifugation and then cryopreserved in the vapor phase of liquid nitrogen. Analytical flow cytometry was used to check the purity and quantity of each magnetically sorted T cell population. Each sorted fraction had its genomic DNA isolated and then quantified by UV absorbance on a Nanodrop 2000c. Overall study outcomes, separate from this receptor: Larger estimated clonotype richness was generally found for naive subsets than for memory subsets. Because the study included only a small number of donors, the genetic and exposure-history diversity represented was limited. Compared with non-shared clonotypes, clonotypes shared by all four sorted-subset donors had higher generation probabilities. Only blood was sampled, and tissue TCR repertoires likely differ from those in blood. Incomplete sequencing was indicated by rarefaction of sorted-subset datasets, despite the large sequencing depth. Pairwise subsampling led to the expectation that sequencing depth would affect the degree of clonotype sharing among donors. Sharing across a handful of donors was observed for about 5% of naive CD4, 3% to 4% of naive CD8, about 2.5% of memory CD4, and roughly 0.43% of memory CD8 clonotypes.

Deletion took 9 bases off V and 6 bases off J, with a span of 12 bases between the germline ends. CDR1 is given as MNHNS and CDR2 as SASEGT, both from the germline V gene. The CDR3 contains 11 residues, cysteine and phenylalanine counted. Only CDR3 DNA remains: 33 bases, in frame from the first base. As concerns this clone: Its antigen is not yet known. No much larger clone exists at a distance of one base, and base qualities are not known.

The chain employs TRBV6-1 and TRBJ2-7, and TRBD2 may be the D gene, going by 5 matching bases. This TCR was recovered from a man younger than 45 in good health. Input material: memory CD4+ T cells sorted from blood. Reading the label with the study, this specimen's cell subset or site is: CD45RA-negative fraction. CDR3 reads: CASVHEGEQYF. The DNA reads TGTGCCAGTGTCCACGAGGGCGAGCAGTACTTC.